This TCR delta chain was profiled in a study of DNA immune sequencing with unique molecular identifiers (TCRdb year 2020). About the investigation overall: Using immunomagnetic cell separation, gammadelta T cells were enriched from buffy coats, and the genomic DNA of these cells was sequenced. For the enriched versus non-enriched comparison, around 98 ng enriched gammadelta T-cell DNA and 1 ug non-enriched PBMC DNA were sequenced. The study developed and validated an ultrasensitive DNA-based TRD repertoire sequencing method using PCR-introduced unique molecular identifiers. All donors were healthy people, and ten of the donors were profiled using sorted gammadelta T cells from peripheral blood. Fluorescence-activated cell sorting was used to enrich gammadelta T cells from the PBMC of 10 healthy people. Validation of the sequencing method was done both on synthetic reference molecules and on blood samples taken from healthy individuals.

This clone registers as medium-sized (0.01 to 0.1%) within its sample. The clone's antigen remains unknown. No much larger clone exists at a distance of one base, and base qualities are not known. At the DNA level, this CDR3 is encoded by other sequences in the same sample as well. Study-wide findings and limitations: Among clonotypes in healthy donors, the most frequent TRD rearrangement was TRDV2 paired with TRDJ1. Novel TRD sequences not targeted by the primers cannot be detected with the primer-based approach. TRD repertoire diversity differed among healthy donors, and several donors were highly oligoclonal, with the top 5 clonotypes making up more than half of productive molecules.

The germline V and J ends show losses of 1 base and 3 bases respectively, and no gene match explains 12 bases of the junction. The CDR3 spans 16 residues, from the cysteine through the phenylalanine. Only the CDR3 region is kept as DNA, spanning 48 bases read in frame from base 1. According to the germline V gene (reference sequence), CDR1 reads TVYSNPD and CDR2 reads GDNSRS. The method was multiplex PCR. Genomic DNA was amplified with a 32-plex assay using primers for all 8 TRDV and 4 TRDJ genes covering the CDR3. A 12-nucleotide UMI was added during roughly 3 barcoding PCR cycles, followed by a second PCR with Illumina adapter primers. AMPure XP beads were used for library purification, and library quality was checked on a Fragment Analyzer with the HS NGS Fragment kit. The sequencing was run with an Illumina MiniSeq mid-output kit, including 20% PhiX, and 150 cycles of paired-end reads. In the original analysis: MIGEC version 1.2.9 was used to process the reads, grouping reads by UMI and building error-corrected consensus sequences. Post-processing used modified VDJtools version 1.2.1 scripts and the tcR R package. TCRdb recomputed clones from the public reads with CATT; identical DNA rows were then combined. In this record, the V and J calls reflect TCRdb's handling and not the investigators' own analysis. This sample is represented by about 2,500 delta-chain clones; 14% of them were singletons. Together, the top ten hold less than 25% of the sample.

The sample taken for sequencing was gamma-delta T cells from PBMCs. The TCR comes from a human donor in good health. In this chain, TRDV3 is recombined with TRDJ1, and 9 bases in between align with TRDD3. The sequenced DNA is TGTGCCTTTAAGGGTACGTCGGGGGATACCCCCGATAAACTCATCTTT. Translated, this gives CAFKGTSGDTPDKLIF.